This T cell receptor (beta chain) emerged from a study of cytomegalovirus exposure and HLA in healthy donors (dated by TCRdb to the late 2010s). General notes on the study: An earlier analysis of several hundred of the donors reported about 260 Gb of sequence data and 100 million to 120 million unique TCR beta sequences obtained from around 190 million T cells. Among the roughly 400 genotyped donors, roughly 80% belonged to the genetic ancestry cluster associated with self-reported Caucasian donors. The study profiled the T cell repertoires of around 700 subjects by immunosequencing and related them to cytomegalovirus serostatus. The number of typed donors differed by locus: about 629-630 for A, B, C, DRB1 and DQB1; roughly 510 for DQA1; approximately 600 for DPA1; and approximately 450 for DPB1. The study was designed to test whether signatures of past pathogen exposure could be identified by cataloging public T cell receptors. To decide whether each TCR beta V gene segment behaved as functional or pseudogenic, an earlier analysis of some 600 of the donors relied on high-throughput TCR beta sequencing. All discovery cohort repertoires had been generated on a single sequencing platform. Genome-wide SNP genotypes for about 55% of the roughly 670 donors were used in a later genetic analysis, which treated that subset as a discovery cohort. Among about 400 genotyped donors of the cohort, an average of roughly 230,000 unique TCR beta nucleotide sequences was sequenced per donor, of which approximately 19% were non-productive. An early release that covered 640 HLA-typed donors contained 250 to 350 gigabases of sequencing data and tens of millions of unique TCR sequences. High-throughput TCR immunosequencing, statistical association of individual TCRs with disease status, and machine learning were combined to predict cytomegalovirus infection status. To study patterns of TCR occurrence, a later analysis re-analyzed previously published TCR beta repertoires from under 750 donors and added high-resolution HLA genotyping. Several DR-DQ haplotypes were handled as single units for association and clustering because linkage in the cohort was strong. The later analysis used no new phenotypic data to find candidate immune exposures, relying instead on TCR beta sequences and their occurrence across donors. Donor age, sex, ethnicity and CMV serostatus were compiled alongside the repertoire data. Both class I and class II loci were covered by HLA typing, at four-digit resolution. In addition to the first cohort of 500 to 850 subjects, a separate validation cohort of approximately 130 different subjects was used. Study-wide findings and limitations: Assigning TCR associations to individual alleles was difficult when HLA alleles, especially DR and DQ, strongly co-occurred. Most CMV-associated TCR beta chains appeared to be HLA-restricted in a later analysis, and the HLA associations seemed to be driven largely by CMV exposure. The only immune exposure information available for the cohort was CMV serostatus. It was suggested by the authors that the approach could potentially be generalized to other disease states and immunological phenotypes. The classifier was reported to diagnose cytomegalovirus status with high specificity and sensitivity in both the original and validation cohorts. The study gave a list of around 170 TCR beta chains associated with cytomegalovirus. A later analysis reported that several top co-occurrence clusters appeared linked to parvovirus B19, influenza, CMV and Epstein-Barr virus. Correlated functional status among segregating V segments might be attributable to linkage disequilibrium, but an unknown experimental factor could not be ruled out. A later genetic analysis reported fewer N-insertions in productive TCRs among donors in an Asian-associated ancestry cluster than the roughly 700-donor mean. According to a later analysis, TCR association rates differed among HLA loci, with DRB1 alleles showing the most associated TCRs and HLA-C alleles showing the fewest. In vitro tests confirmed that a few of the cytomegalovirus-associated TCR beta chains recognize cytomegalovirus antigens. A cluster of highly shared sequence variants was judged likely to be a technical artifact of the sequencing pipeline. A further reported finding was that TCR beta sequences accurately predicted the HLA-A and HLA-B alleles for most subjects in the first cohort. An earlier analysis of 450 to 750 of the donors showed that most TCR beta V segments appeared in productive rearrangements either about 90% or about 30% of the time, which broadly matched IMGT annotations. Most TCR sequences were observed very rarely across donors, whereas some public TCRs were present in many individuals. Roughly uniform sequencing depth across donors was assumed in presence/absence analyses, although this assumption may not hold. V-gene and J-gene trimming of TCR beta chains was associated with a missense DCLRE1C variant in a later genetic analysis, and the association was replicated in an independent cohort. The cohort was sequenced for TCR beta chains only, and without alpha or paired-chain data the features that could be detected were limited. Compared with equally common non-associated chains, HLA-associated TCR beta chains in a later analysis were more clonally expanded and had lower generation probabilities. The earlier analysis of 587 of the donors excluded over 15 rarely observed V segments, including chromosome 9 orphons, because counts were too low. Some IMGT-functional V segments, including TRBV6-2 and TRBV6-3, could not be told apart with the 87-base-pair reads, so those segments were excluded. Because HLA typing was unavailable for some donors at each locus, only the typed subset was used in association tests. Specific HLA alleles were associated with over 15,000 TCR beta sequences at a false discovery rate of 0.05 in a later analysis.

CDR1 MDHEN and CDR2 SYDVKM were looked up in the germline V gene. V is clipped by 6 bases and J by 2 bases, and the sequence between their germline boundaries is 12 bases long. The CDR3 numbers 14 residues from cysteine through phenylalanine. Just the 42-base CDR3 DNA is kept, in frame starting at base 1. The method behind the library was the immunoSEQ multiplex PCR assay. The multiplex PCR relied on a mix of 60 forward primers for TCR Vbeta segments and 13 reverse primers for TCR Jbeta segments. The CDR3 region of rearranged TCR beta genes was amplified from genomic DNA with a multiplex PCR assay. The Illumina HiSeq System was used to sequence the amplified TCR beta libraries as 87-base-pair reads. The original methods were these. A later analysis counted some 80 million unique TCR beta chains across the approximately 700 repertoires, and 10 million to 11 million of these chains were shared by at least two donors. Raw reads were error-corrected and collapsed into unique sequences by a nearest-neighbor algorithm in which closely related sequences were merged to remove PCR and sequencing errors. CDR3 sequences were aligned to IMGT reference sequences to assign V, D and J gene segments. For a sequence to be retained, at least a six-nucleotide match to both a V gene segment and a J gene segment was required. A rearrangement counted as productive if the CDR3 had no stop codons and remained in frame with V and J, and every other rearrangement counted as non-productive. Following IMGT convention, CDR3 was defined as the stretch from the second conserved V-encoded cysteine to the conserved J-encoded phenylalanine. In an earlier analysis of roughly 580 of the donors, sequences lacking an unambiguous match to a single V gene segment were excluded. An earlier analysis of approximately 590 of the donors called V segments functional above 56.7% productive rearrangements and segregating when the between-donor standard deviation exceeded 5%. A statistical classification framework was developed to diagnose cytomegalovirus status using the catalog of TCR beta chain sequences. A later analysis assigned V and J genes by comparing TCR nucleotide sequences with IMGT/GENE-DB human TR gene sequences. A later analysis assigned CDR3 sequences and most-parsimonious VDJ recombination scenarios with the TCRdist pipeline. In a later analysis, every TCR beta chain was defined by the combination of its CDR3 amino acid sequence and its V-gene family, and reads without a unique V-gene family were dropped. As a way to deal with suspected cross-contamination and a sequencing artifact, a later analysis dropped 450 to 600 nucleotide sequences that were highly shared and had low generation probability. A later analysis calculated a clonal expansion index for each public chain from normalized within-repertoire ranks of inferred template counts. Generation probabilities in a later analysis came from a VDJ recombination model fitted to out-of-frame rearrangements, and those results were checked against IGoR. Hypergeometric tests were used in a later analysis to score TCR-TCR, TCR-HLA and TCR-CMV co-occurrence, with a repertoire-size bias correction applied to the TCR pairs. To estimate false discovery rates, a later analysis permuted the HLA or CMV assignments 20 times. A later analysis grouped co-occurring TCRs with DBSCAN, adding TCRdist sequence similarity when clustering within HLA-allele-positive subsets. Repertoires with fewer than 30,000 or more than 120,000 public chains were left out of co-occurrence clustering, as were four to six repertoires with anomalous nucleotide sharing. The source is immuneACCESS, and TCRdb retained only in-frame sequences with V and J called. Part of the clones is not carried over; for the studies checked, unresolved V genes explain less than half of this, and the remainder is unexplained. Clone size and V and J calls were adopted from that table, with D and trimming inferred from the DNA. Present in this sample are about 200,000 clones, approximately 85% of which were seen just once. In total, the top ten clones hold 2.7% of the sample.

Details on this clone: This receptor's antigen is unknown. No much larger clone is present one base from it, and per-base qualities are unavailable.

The cohort was made up of about 610 healthy bone marrow donors. At the time of sampling, every cohort member was nominally healthy, though immune exposures that went unrecorded were likely present. The donor was CMV seronegative and belonged to the group of around 350 seronegative cohort members. Every donor gave a peripheral blood sample, and the peripheral blood mononuclear cells from that sample were used for TCR beta sequencing. The Qiagen DNeasy Blood Extraction Kit was used to extract genomic DNA from the blood cell samples. This clonotype was sampled from a woman aged 40 to 50 in good health and CMV-seronegative. The sequencing sample was made of PBMCs. The chain joins TRBV28 to TRBJ2-3; a weak D assignment points to TRBD1 (5 bases agree). The DNA sequence is given as TGTGCCAGCAGACCAGCAGGGTTCACAGATACGCAGTATTTT. This translates into CASRPAGFTDTQYF.